This T cell receptor beta chain was identified during a study of monozygotic twins with inflammatory bowel disease. Findings and caveats of the study: The authors note that differing immunosuppressive treatments may have added variability to patient repertoires.

To note about this clonotype: Antigen unknown.

Germline V gene data show CDR1 as SGDLS and CDR2 as YYNGEE. CDR3 length: 13 amino acids. Staff drew an approximately 2.6 ml blood sample from each donor. Per sample, reverse transcription was split into eight reactions. TCRdb reanalyzed the 5' RACE reads, giving one entry per CDR3 protein sequence and no DNA. The listing contains about 300,000 distinct CDR3 sequences. This chain joins TRBV9 and TRBJ2-5. The specimen sequenced was blood. The sequence came from a human donor with ulcerative colitis or Crohn's disease, or a healthy co-twin of an affected twin (not recorded which). This CDR3 reads CASSVEGQGTQYF. The full variable domain, in which reference TRBV9 and TRBJ2-5 provide the parts outside the CDR3, is DSGVTQTPKHLITATGQRVTLRCSPRSGDLSVYWYQQSLDQGLQFLIQYYNGEERAKGNILERFSAQQFPDLHSELNLSSLELGDSALYFCASSVEGQGTQYFGPGTRLLVL.